What follows describes a single TCR beta chain. Its target is not known. Assay used: immunoSEQ multiplex PCR; TCRdb lists only in-frame clones, some missing. The sample has roughly 400,000 clones, less than 95% seen once; the top ten hold approximately 4.5%. This record belongs to a study of Ad26.COV2.S vaccination and SARS-CoV-2 variants. Study as a whole: Ad26.COV2.S shots went into the muscle once or twice, 56 days apart. Study observations and caveats: Vaccinees reportedly had broad spike-specific CD8+ and CD4+ T cell responses. From the TCR breadth and depth analyses, total T cell responses may have been underestimated. Vaccine recipients surpassed placebo recipients in spike-specific TCR breadth.

Treatment here: some 20 received Ad26.COV2.S at low or high dose, single or two shots; roughly five received placebo; per-sample allocation not given. The samples date from day 63 after the first vaccine or placebo injection. The germline gives CDR1 ENHRY, CDR2 SYGVKD. The CDR3 sequence is 13 residues long. The J segment lost 5 bases and the V segment lost 9 bases, leaving 3 bases of the junction unmatched. The TCR sequence derives from a person between 18 and 65 years old who received the Ad26.COV2.S COVID-19 vaccine or a placebo. The chain is built from TRBV10-3 and TRBJ2-1; TRBD2 matches at 11 bases. The source material was peripheral blood, sampled in a trial of Ad26.COV2.S vaccine versus placebo. CDR3 in amino acids: CAISGRGDNEQFF. For the CDR3, the DNA is TGTGCCATTAGCGGGAGGGGAGACAATGAGCAGTTCTTC.